The 3 T cell receptor beta chains reported below all come from one sample, sequenced in a study of human T cells and chemical hapten exposure (dated by TCRdb to the early 2020s). The time point label for this specimen denotes: patch test 2, 6 weeks after DPC sensitization. Taken with the paper, the label for treatment or condition translates to: therapeutic diphenylcyclopropenone sensitization with weekly scalp DPC. The library was obtained by RACE. The sequencer listed for this sample is NextSeq 500. TCRdb trimmed the raw reads at Q25, called clones with MiXCR and kept productive beta chains. Each CDR3 protein appears once, grouped with its most common genes and DNA. This sample comprises some 80,000 distinct CDR3 sequences, 11% of them detected only once. Together, the top ten hold roughly 1.4% of the sample. The starting material was whole blood, obtained in connection with sensitization to the hapten diphenylcyclopropenone (DPC). The receptors here all came from a man in his late teens or twenties with alopecia areata. Some clones in this sample may be carry-over from other donors' samples.

There are many counts of this clonotype. The V and J genes are TRBV7-6 and TRBJ2-4; possible D gene TRBD2, 6 bases. The CDR3 runs to 14 residues. Trimming removed 5 bases from V and 6 bases from J, with 14 bases in between. Germline V lookup: CDR1 SGHVS, CDR2 FNYEAQ. This CDR3 is CASSPPSEGNIQYF. In DNA form, the CDR3 reads TGTGCCAGCAGCCCCCCTAGCGAGGGAAACATTCAGTACTTC.

The chain carries TRBV18 and TRBJ1-4, with 11 nucleotides matching TRBD1. The CDR3 runs to 19 residues. With 3 bases clipped from V and 0 bases from J, the junction kept 9 bases outside the gene matches. Germline V gives CDR1 KGHSH, CDR2 LQKENI. The CDR3: CASSPVMDRGPPTNEKLFF. The CDR3 region has the DNA TGTGCCAGCTCACCGGTTATGGACAGGGGGCCTCCAACTAATGAAAAACTGTTTTTT.

This clonotype was seen repeatedly, ten times or more. The chain uses TRBV4-3 and TRBJ1-1; no clear D. V was pared by 4 bases and J by 6 bases, with 12 bases between. This CDR3 is 13 amino acids long. The germline gives CDR1 LGHNA, CDR2 YSLEER. The CDR3 loop reads CASSPERNSEAFF. The CDR3 nucleotides read TGCGCCAGCAGCCCGGAGAGGAATTCTGAAGCTTTCTTT.